The clone carrying this T cell receptor beta chain occurred a few times. Its antigen is undetermined. A 5'RACE reaction primed in the constant segment made cDNA libraries of TCR alpha and TCR beta, and these carried sample barcodes and UMIs. Each CDR3 protein is one row after TCRdb ran MiXCR on the 5' RACE reads. The sample has 350,000 to 450,000 distinct CDR3 sequences; roughly 20% are singletons. The germline CDR1 and CDR2 sequences are SGHRS and YFSETQ. Unmatched junction bases numbered 10, after V lost 4 bases and J lost 0 bases. The CDR3 spans 18 residues. The sample is drawn from a study of T-cell memory formation after mild COVID-19. Across the study: There were largely donor-specific TCR clusters. Study results and limitations: In second-wave clones peaking day 37, SARS-CoV-2 specificity remained unconfirmed. Contracting CD4+ clones were located mainly in CM and EM, and CD8+ clones in EMRA.

The chain links TRBV5-1 to TRBJ2-2; 9 nucleotides agree with TRBD1. This clonotype was sampled from an adult woman who had mild COVID-19 (a few samples of this study predate the infection). Cell type and time point are not known. Material: PBMCs or a T cell subset sorted from them (not recorded which). As DNA, the CDR3 is TGCGCCAGCAGCATACAGGGGGCCAGGGGGGCGAACACCGGGGAGCTGTTTTTT. Protein: CASSIQGARGANTGELFF.